This T cell receptor (beta chain) emerged from a study of T cells in Graves' hyperthyroidism and ophthalmopathy. This clonotype has at least ten counts. CDR1 and CDR2 (germline): KGHSH, LQKENI. CDR3 length: 13 residues. V lost 0 bases, J lost 8 bases, and 0 bases stayed unmatched. RNA transcripts yielded amplified TCR beta CDR3 regions. The HTBI primer set was used in a first-round RT-PCR of the TCR CDR3. TCRdb fed the multiplex PCR reads into MiXCR, producing one record per CDR3 protein. Among approximately 400,000 distinct CDR3 sequences listed, roughly 14% were seen once. J is TRBJ1-4 and V is TRBV18; 7 nucleotides agree with TRBD1. The sample taken for sequencing was blood. This receptor was taken from a woman aged 60-70 years with Graves' hyperthyroidism. The DNA for the CDR3 is TGTGCCAGCTCACCACCGGACAGGGAAAAACTGTTTTTT. This gives the protein CASSPPDREKLFF.